What follows are 27 T cell receptor beta chains derived from one specimen sequenced in a study of shared clonotypes between healthy human individuals. The method was immunoSEQ multiplex PCR; TCRdb's version includes in-frame clones alone and lacks a portion of them. The sample has 550,000 to 850,000 clones, approximately 79% seen once. Sequencing input: memory CD4+ T cells sorted from blood. The subset is: CD45RA-negative fraction. These receptors were taken from a woman between 25 and 40 years old in good health.

The chain combines TRBV4-1 with TRBJ2-4; 8 bases align to TRBD1. Germline assignment: CDR1 MGHRA and CDR2 YSYEKL. The CDR3 length is 21 residues. V was pared by 3 bases and J by 0 bases, with 19 bases of the junction left unmatched. CDR3 DNA sequence: TGCGCCAGCAGCCATGTCGCGGCAGGGGGCGACCCCCGGCTAGCCAAAAACATTCAGTACTTC. Translating it yields CASSHVAAGGDPRLAKNIQYF.

The chain couples TRBV19 to TRBJ2-1; tentatively, D is TRBD1 or TRBD2 (5 bases each). This CDR3 is built from 13 residues. V lost 6 bases, J lost 6 bases, and 12 bases lay in between. Germline V gene sequence: CDR1 LNHDA, CDR2 SQIVND (reference sequence). The CDR3 sequence: CASSQGPTNEQFF. In DNA form, the CDR3 reads TGTGCCAGTAGCCAGGGACCTACCAATGAGCAGTTCTTC.

The chain couples TRBV19 to TRBJ1-2; the D gene is possibly TRBD1 (6 bases). Germline values: CDR1 LNHDA, CDR2 SQIVND (reference sequence). V lost 7 bases and J 2 bases, leaving 20 bases between the germline ends. This CDR3 comprises 16 residues. CDR3 in amino acids: CASTWRAGQGNYGYTF. Written as DNA, the CDR3 is TGTGCCAGTACCTGGAGGGCCGGGCAGGGGAACTATGGCTACACCTTC.

Remarks on this clone: Other DNA sequences from this sample encode an identical CDR3 as well. The rearrangement joins TRBV28 to TRBJ2-7, with D tentatively TRBD1 (6 bases). Germline-derived CDR1 and CDR2 are MDHEN and SYDVKM. Trimming removed 4 bases at V and 2 bases at J, with 6 bases between. This CDR3 spans 12 amino acids. The CDR3 sequence: CASSSGAYEQYF. CDR3 in DNA: TGTGCCAGCAGTTCAGGGGCCTACGAGCAGTACTTC. The full variable domain, in which reference TRBV28 and TRBJ2-7 provide the parts outside the CDR3, is DVKVTQSSRYLVKRTGEKVFLECVQDMDHENMFWYRQDPGLGLRLIYFSYDVKMKEKGDIPEGYSVSREKKERFSLILESASTNQTSMYLCASSSGAYEQYFGPGTRLTVT.

The chain combines TRBV19 with TRBJ2-5, with D possibly being TRBD1 (7 bases). Judging by the DNA end, TRBJ2-7 fits better; the J call may be wrong. CDR3 length equals 14 residues. Germline lookup yields CDR1 LNHDA and CDR2 SQIVND (reference sequence). The CDR3 sequence is CASSIQGGSYEQYF. CDR3 DNA: TGTGCCAGTAGTATACAGGGGGGATCTTACGAGCAGTACTTC.

This chain joins TRBV28 and TRBJ1-1, with D possibly being TRBD1 (6 bases). Germline CDR1 MDHEN, CDR2 SYDVKM. CDR3 length: 16 amino acids. Trimming stripped 3 bases from V and 0 bases from J, with 14 bases between. CDR3 bases: TGTGCCAGCAGTTTGTCGGGGGCTTTCATGAACACTGAAGCTTTCTTT. As protein: CASSLSGAFMNTEAFF.

The table lists this clone with a few counts. This sequence joins TRBV19 and TRBJ2-4; D is possibly TRBD1 (5 bases). The germline V and J ends were trimmed by 3 bases and 7 bases, with 13 bases remaining between them. CDR1 and CDR2 (germline): LNHDA, SQIVND (reference sequence). CDR3 length: 14 amino acids. The CDR3 region is CASSMGQWGNIQYF. In nucleotides, the CDR3 is TGTGCCAGTAGTATGGGTCAGTGGGGCAACATTCAGTACTTC.

V usage is TRBV10-1 and J usage is TRBJ2-2; D call uncertain. This CDR3 region has 14 residues. V lost 0 bases and J 9 bases, leaving 11 bases between the germline ends. Germline lookup yields CDR1 WNHNN and CDR2 SYGVQD (reference sequence). Written as DNA, the CDR3 is TGCGCCAGCAGTGAGTCCTCCCTCAGGTGGGAGCTGTTTTTT. This gives the protein CASSESSLRWELFF.

The V gene is TRBV5-1, the J gene TRBJ2-5; TRBD1 agrees at 7 bases. Germline V gene data show CDR1 as SGHRS and CDR2 as YFSETQ. The V and J ends lost 3 bases and 4 bases, in that order; junction bases with no gene match: 6. The length of the CDR3 is 14 residues. CDR3 protein: CASSYGTERETQYF. The CDR3 region has the DNA TGCGCCAGCAGCTACGGGACAGAGCGAGAGACCCAGTACTTC.

V and J are TRBV5-8 and TRBJ1-2; a possible D gene is TRBD1 (6 bases). The V gene's germline CDR1 is SGHTS and CDR2 YDEGEE. Trimming removed 4 bases from V and 0 bases from J, with 19 bases in between. The CDR3 has 17 amino acids. In nucleotides, the CDR3 is TGTGCCAGCAGCCCGGGTCTAATCGGGGGCACTAACTATGGCTACACCTTC. As protein: CASSPGLIGGTNYGYTF.

The rearrangement links TRBV10-1 to TRBJ2-5, with D hard to call. Trimming pared 0 bases from V and 5 bases from J, leaving 10 bases between. This CDR3 is built from 14 residues. Germline-derived CDR1 and CDR2 are WNHNN and SYGVQD (reference sequence). CDR3 bases: TGCGCCAGCAGTGAGTCGAGTGGTGGGGAGACCCAGTACTTC. It translates to CASSESSGGETQYF.

The chain recombines TRBV7-3 with TRBJ2-7; 9 nucleotides align to TRBD2. From germline, CDR1 is SGHTA and CDR2 FQGTGA. This CDR3 comprises 13 residues. Germline trimming cut 5 bases from V and 5 bases from J; bases unmatched to any gene: 4. The DNA for the CDR3 is TGTGCCAGCAGCCCCCAGCGGGAGGACGAGCAGTACTTC. It encodes CASSPQREDEQYF.

The gene calls are TRBV28 and TRBJ2-2; 7 nucleotides line up with TRBD2. V trimming: 7 bases; J trimming: 5 bases; junction bases outside the gene matches: 16. The V gene's germline CDR1 is MDHEN and CDR2 SYDVKM. The CDR3 has 17 residues. CDR3 in amino acids: CASNEWSDGRSTGELFF. The CDR3 bases are TGTGCCAGCAATGAGTGGTCGGACGGGAGGTCGACCGGGGAGCTGTTTTTT.

This chain uses TRBV5-6 with TRBJ1-5, with 9 bases matching TRBD1. CDR1 is SGHDT, CDR2 YYEEEE, per germline. The CDR3 is made up of 14 amino acids. J was trimmed by 9 bases and V by 4 bases; bases with no gene match: 8. The CDR3 is CASSQQGAGAPQHF. The CDR3 DNA reads TGTGCCAGCAGCCAACAGGGGGCCGGGGCGCCCCAGCATTTT.

This chain joins TRBV11-1 and TRBJ1-1, with unresolved D. The length of the CDR3 is 13 residues. Trimming cost V 4 bases and J 0 bases, with 6 bases left between them. Germline values: CDR1 SGHAT, CDR2 FQDESV (reference sequence). CDR3 sequence: CASSSVVNTEAFF. The CDR3 DNA sequence: TGTGCCAGCAGCTCGGTCGTGAACACTGAAGCTTTCTTT.

The chain recombines TRBV29-1 with TRBJ1-2; a possible D gene is TRBD1 (6 bases). The CDR3 loop spans 16 amino acids. In germline, CDR1 is SQVTM, CDR2 ANQGSEA. V lost 6 bases, J lost 6 bases, and 26 bases lay in between. This chain's CDR3 is CSVSPGHRTGEDGYTF. The CDR3 DNA reads as TGCAGCGTGTCTCCGGGACACCGGACCGGAGAGGATGGCTACACCTTC.

The chain employs TRBV6-1 and TRBJ1-2; D unresolved. V shed 1 base and J shed 4 bases, with 13 bases lying between them. The CDR3 contains 15 residues. Germline lookup yields CDR1 MNHNS and CDR2 SASEGT. For the CDR3, the DNA is TGTGCCAGCAGTGAAGGAGTGGAGAGGAGCTATGGCTACACCTTC. Protein product: CASSEGVERSYGYTF.

The V call is TRBV5-1, the J call TRBJ1-1; D is uncertain. The CDR3 contains 13 residues. The germline CDR1 and CDR2 sequences are SGHRS and YFSETQ. Trimming shortened V by 5 bases and J by 1 base, and 9 bases separated the two germline ends. The CDR3 spells CASSKTGNTEAFF. CDR3 DNA sequence: TGCGCCAGCAGTAAGACCGGGAACACTGAAGCTTTCTTT.

This sequence joins TRBV5-4 and TRBJ2-7; the D gene could be TRBD1 or TRBD2 (5 bases each). Between the trimmed V and J ends, which lost 3 bases and 3 bases, there was a span of 13 bases. The CDR3 is 14 residues long. The germline gives CDR1 SGHNT, CDR2 YYREEE (reference sequence). The CDR3 DNA reads as TGTGCCAGCAGCTCCGGGACGCTGAACTACGAGCAGTACTTC. As protein: CASSSGTLNYEQYF.

In this sample, this clone turned up a few times. The genes are TRBV10-3 and TRBJ1-5; TRBD1 aligns across 8 bases. The CDR3 contains 14 residues. Per the germline V gene, CDR1 is ENHRY and CDR2 is SYGVKD. V was pared by 7 bases and J by 1 base, with 3 bases of the junction left unmatched. The CDR3 loop reads CAINDRGSNQPQHF. CDR3 sequence (DNA): TGTGCCATCAATGACAGGGGCAGCAATCAGCCCCAGCATTTT.

This clone was seen only a few times. Distinct nucleotide sequences in the sample also encode this CDR3. This CDR3 is CASSLDFYTDTQYF. For the CDR3, the DNA is TGCGCCAGCAGCTTGGACTTTTACACAGATACGCAGTATTTT. The chain carries TRBV5-1 and TRBJ2-3; no clear D. The CDR3 sequence is 14 residues long. Per germline, CDR1 SGHRS and CDR2 YFSETQ. Trimming removed 0 bases at V and 2 bases at J, with 7 bases between. Full variable domain (outside the CDR3, taken from reference TRBV5-1 and TRBJ2-3): KAGVTQTPRYLIKTRGQQVTLSCSPISGHRSVSWYQQTPGQGLQFLFEYFSETQRNKGNFPGRFSGRQFSNSRSEMNVSTLELGDSALYLCASSLDFYTDTQYFGPGTRLTVL.

This clone was counted at least ten times. Additional DNA sequences in this sample encode the identical CDR3. The chain uses TRBV6-4 and TRBJ2-1; a weak D match, TRBD2 (6 bases). The CDR3 is 15 amino acids. In germline, CDR1 is MRHNA, CDR2 SNTAGT. V gave up 7 bases and J gave up 0 bases, with 13 bases separating them. Written as DNA, the CDR3 is TGTGCCAGCACTCAGGACGGGAGCTCCTACAATGAGCAGTTCTTC. Protein: CASTQDGSSYNEQFF.

The table lists this clone with a few counts. The chain is built from TRBV6-5 and TRBJ1-1; D is uncertain. The CDR3 has 16 residues. Germline V gives CDR1 MNHEY, CDR2 SVGAGI. The germline V and J ends were trimmed by 4 bases and 3 bases, with 18 bases remaining between them. The CDR3 nucleotides read TGTGCCAGCAGTTCAAGACGACGTGCAGAACACACTGAAGCTTTCTTT. Translated: CASSSRRRAEHTEAFF.

V and J are TRBV5-1 and TRBJ2-4; 9 nucleotides line up with TRBD1. CDR1 is SGHRS and CDR2 is YFSETQ in the germline V gene. The CDR3 length is 13 residues. J lost 8 bases, V lost 4 bases, and 4 bases had no gene match. CDR3 region: CASSRTGVDIQYF. The CDR3 region has the DNA TGCGCCAGCAGCAGGACAGGGGTGGACATTCAGTACTTC.

The genes are TRBV19 and TRBJ1-5, with no clear D. The CDR3 has 13 amino acids. CDR1 LNHDA and CDR2 SQIVND come from the germline V gene (reference sequence). Deletions cut 7 bases from V and 4 bases from J, with 11 bases between. For the CDR3, the DNA is TGTGCCAGTACCCTTGAACGGAATCAGCCCCAGCATTTT. Its protein is CASTLERNQPQHF.

In the case of this clone: Other DNA sequences within the sample encode an identical CDR3. The V and J genes are TRBV5-1 and TRBJ2-1; 8 bases align to TRBD2. In germline, CDR1 is SGHRS, CDR2 YFSETQ. V gave up 0 bases and J gave up 4 bases; unmatched junction bases: 3. The CDR3 covers 15 residues. The CDR3 region has the DNA TGCGCCAGCAGCTTGGAAGCGGGGGTATACAATGAGCAGTTCTTC. Protein product: CASSLEAGVYNEQFF.

As regards this clone: One junction end does not reproduce the germline sequence, and a read error may be involved. The CDR3 coding sequence is TGTGCCAGCTCACCACCGGGCGGAACCTACGAGCAGTCCTTC. Protein: CASSPPGGTYEQSF. This chain joins TRBV18 and TRBJ2-7; D remains unclear. Per germline, CDR1 KGHSH and CDR2 LQKENI. This CDR3 spans 14 amino acids.